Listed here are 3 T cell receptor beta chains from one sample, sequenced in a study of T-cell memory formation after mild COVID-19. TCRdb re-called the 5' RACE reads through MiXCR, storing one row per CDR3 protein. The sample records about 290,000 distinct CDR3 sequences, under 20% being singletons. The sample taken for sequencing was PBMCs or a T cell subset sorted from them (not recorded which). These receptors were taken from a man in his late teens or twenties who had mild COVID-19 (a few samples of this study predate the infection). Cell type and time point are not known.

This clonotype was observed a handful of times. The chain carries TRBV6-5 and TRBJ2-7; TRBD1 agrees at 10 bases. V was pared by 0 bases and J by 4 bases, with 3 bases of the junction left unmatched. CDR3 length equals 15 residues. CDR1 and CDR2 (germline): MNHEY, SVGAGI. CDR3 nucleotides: TGTGCCAGCAGTTACTCACCGGGACAGGGGTACGAGCAGTACGTC. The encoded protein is CASSYSPGQGYEQYV.

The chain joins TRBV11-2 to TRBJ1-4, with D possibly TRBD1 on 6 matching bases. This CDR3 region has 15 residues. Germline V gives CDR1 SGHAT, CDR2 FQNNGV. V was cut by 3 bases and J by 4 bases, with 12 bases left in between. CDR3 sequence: CASSLLGALNEKLFF. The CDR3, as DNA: TGTGCCAGCAGCTTGTTGGGGGCCCTTAATGAAAAACTGTTTTTT. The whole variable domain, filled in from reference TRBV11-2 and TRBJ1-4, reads EAGVAQSPRYKIIEKRQSVAFWCNPISGHATLYWYQQILGQGPKLLIQFQNNGVVDDSQLPKDRFSAERLKGVDSTLKIQPAKLEDSAVYLCASSLLGALNEKLFFGSGTQLSVL.

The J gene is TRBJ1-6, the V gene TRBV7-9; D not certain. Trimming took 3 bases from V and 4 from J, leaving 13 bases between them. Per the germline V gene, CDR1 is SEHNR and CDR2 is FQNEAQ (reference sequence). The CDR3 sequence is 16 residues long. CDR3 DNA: TGTGCCAGCAGCTTGGAAGGACCCGCGTATAATTCACCCCTCCACTTT. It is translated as CASSLEGPAYNSPLHF. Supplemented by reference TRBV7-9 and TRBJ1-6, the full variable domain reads DTGVSQNPRHKITKRGQNVTFRCDPISEHNRLYWYRQTLGQGPEFLTYFQNEAQLEKSRLLSDRFSAERPKGSFSTLEIQRTEQGDSAMYLCASSLEGPAYNSPLHFGNGTRLTVT.